This TCR beta chain was observed in a study of CD8+CD57+ T cells in acquired aplastic anemia. V shed 3 bases and J shed 2 bases, with 9 bases lying between them. Germline V gene lookup returns CDR1 SGHDN and CDR2 FVKESK. This CDR3 is 14 amino acids long. Of note for this clonotype: As yet, its antigen is unknown.

The TCR beta profiling, which covered VDJ combination and CDR3 sequence, was carried out using genomic DNA as the template. TCRdb re-derived calls from the reads in MiXCR, one entry per CDR3 protein. The data show about 190,000 distinct CDR3 sequences, with around half seen just once and around 9.7% held by the top ten. Regarding the study as a whole: Researchers reported that CD8+ Simpson's diversity was not significantly different in patients versus controls. The same twenty-nine CD8+ CDR3 sequences occurred in patients and in controls.

Patients included in sequencing had previously demonstrated CD8+CD57+ cell expansion by flow cytometry. V usage is TRBV14 and J usage is TRBJ2-3, with a tentative D call TRBD1 (5 bases). This TCR derives from a human donor with aplastic anemia. The material sequenced was sorted CD4+, CD8+, or CD8+CD57+ T cells (not recorded which) from PBMCs. DNA for the CDR3: TGTGCCAGCAGCCAGCAACAGGACACAGATACGCAGTATTTT. Protein sequence: CASSQQQDTDTQYF.